The 20 T cell receptor beta chains below all came from one sample that was sequenced in a study of Graves' ophthalmopathy and Graves' hyperthyroidism. RNA transcripts served as template for amplifying TCR beta CDR3 sequences. An opening RT-PCR round employed HTBI primers and preceded a second-round multiplex PCR. TCRdb independently ran MiXCR on the multiplex PCR reads; one entry per CDR3 protein. Of hundreds of thousands of distinct CDR3 sequences in the sample, around 40% were seen once. The specimen sequenced was peripheral blood. All receptors come from an adult man with Graves' ophthalmopathy.

This clonotype was observed at least ten times. The rearrangement joins TRBV25-1 to TRBJ1-1; 7 bases match TRBD1. With 8 bases clipped from V and 5 bases from J, the junction kept 8 bases outside the gene matches. Looked up from germline, CDR1 is MGHDK and CDR2 is SYGVNS. This CDR3 comprises 13 residues. The CDR3 sequence: CASFDRVGTEAFF. CDR3 DNA sequence: TGTGCCAGCTTCGACAGGGTGGGGACTGAAGCTTTCTTT.

This clonotype was counted many times. The chain combines TRBV10-3 with TRBJ1-1; D is undetermined. The CDR3 totals 12 residues. V gave up 3 bases and J gave up 10 bases, with 12 bases separating them. Germline V gene sequence: CDR1 ENHRY, CDR2 SYGVKD. The CDR3 spells CAISDLTTGAFF. In DNA, the CDR3 is TGTGCCATCAGTGATCTGACAACGGGAGCTTTCTTT.

This clonotype turned up a few times. CDR3 region: CASSPVWSGANVLTF. DNA for the CDR3: TGTGCCAGCAGCCCCGTATGGTCTGGGGCCAACGTCCTGACTTTC. This chain connects TRBV12-3 or TRBV12-4 to TRBJ2-6; D is ambiguous. The CDR3 has 15 amino acids. Trimming removed 6 bases at V and 1 base at J, with 10 bases between.

The rearrangement uses TRBV24-1 and TRBJ1-4; maybe TRBD1 (5 bases). Trimming took 4 bases from V and 9 from J, leaving 17 bases between them. From germline, CDR1 is KGHDR and CDR2 SFDVKD. This CDR3 comprises 15 residues. The DNA for the CDR3 is TGTGCCACCAGTGACCCAGGGACGGGGGTTCAAAAACTGTTTTTT. Its protein product is CATSDPGTGVQKLFF.

The CDR3 sequence is CATSRSGPKETQYF. The DNA for the CDR3 is TGTGCCACCAGCAGGTCCGGACCCAAAGAGACCCAGTACTTC. V is TRBV15 and J is TRBJ2-5, with D unclear. V was cut by 3 bases and J by 3 bases, with 11 bases left in between. CDR1 and CDR2 from the germline V gene are LNHNV and YYDKDF (reference sequence). CDR3 length: 14 amino acids.

V is TRBV10-3 and J is TRBJ2-6; 8 bases are shared with TRBD2. The CDR3 spans 14 residues. From germline, CDR1 is ENHRY and CDR2 SYGVKD. The CDR3 loop is CTSSAGGGANVLTF. CDR3 sequence (DNA): TGTACCAGCAGTGCGGGAGGTGGGGCCAACGTCCTGACTTTC.

This clonotype was observed at least ten times. The V call is TRBV10-3, the J call TRBJ2-7; 8 nucleotides agree with TRBD2. J gave up 2 bases and V 2 bases, and 5 bases lay outside the gene matches. CDR3 size: 15 residues. Germline V gene lookup returns CDR1 ENHRY and CDR2 SYGVKD. The CDR3 region is CAISEPGLGAYEQYF. DNA of the CDR3: TGTGCCATCAGTGAGCCGGGACTAGGAGCCTACGAGCAGTACTTC.

The table lists this clonotype with a few counts. J is TRBJ1-1 and V is TRBV2, with a weak D call TRBD1 (5 bases). V lost 0 bases, J lost 5 bases, and 16 bases lay in between. This CDR3 spans 16 amino acids. Germline values: CDR1 SNHLY, CDR2 FYNNEI. CDR3 sequence (DNA): TGTGCCAGCAGTGAAGCGCTTCGGAGCAGGGAGACTGAAGCTTTCTTT. Translating gives CASSEALRSRETEAFF.

In its sample, this clonotype was seen many times. V and J are TRBV7-8 and TRBJ1-6; TRBD1 is a possible D gene (5 bases). Trimming pared 1 base from V and 10 bases from J, leaving 11 bases between. Germline loops: CDR1 SGHVS, CDR2 FQNEAQ. The CDR3 spans 14 residues. The CDR3 spells CASSLDRGGSPLHF. For the CDR3, the DNA is TGTGCCAGCAGCTTAGATAGGGGCGGGTCACCCCTCCACTTT.

This chain joins TRBV14 and TRBJ1-3, with D uncertain. Germline CDR1 reads SGHDN; CDR2 reads FVKESK. Trimming removed 0 bases from V and 3 bases from J, with 9 bases in between. The CDR3 has 15 amino acids. Here the CDR3 DNA reads TGTGCCAGCAGCCAAGAGGGGAGGCATGGAAACACCATATATTTT. Protein sequence: CASSQEGRHGNTIYF. Together with reference TRBV14 and TRBJ1-3, the CDR3 gives the full variable domain: EAGVTQFPSHSVIEKGQTVTLRCDPISGHDNLYWYRRVMGKEIKFLLHFVKESKQDESGMPNNRFLAERTGGTYSTLKVQPAELEDSGVYFCASSQEGRHGNTIYFGEGSWLTVV.

The chain recombines TRBV12-5 with TRBJ2-2; no definite D call. This CDR3 has 13 amino acids. Trimming took 3 bases from V and 5 from J, leaving 7 bases between them. CDR1 and CDR2 (germline): LGHNT, FRNRAP. DNA for the CDR3: TGTGCTAGTGGTTTCAGTCCTACCGGGGAGCTGTTTTTT. Translating gives CASGFSPTGELFF.

This rearrangement joins TRBV29-1 to TRBJ2-5; D possibly corresponds to TRBD1 (5 bases). Trimming cost V 8 bases and J 5 bases, with 12 bases left between them. CDR3 length: 11 residues. Germline CDR1 is SQVTM and CDR2 is ANQGSEA. CDR3 protein: CSYRLWETQYF. For the CDR3, the DNA is TGCAGCTACAGGTTATGGGAGACCCAGTACTTC.

This clonotype was counted many times. The chain recombines TRBV15 with TRBJ1-5; 9 bases align to TRBD1. J gave up 4 bases and V 7 bases, and 5 bases lay outside the gene matches. From germline, CDR1 is LNHNV and CDR2 YYDKDF (reference sequence). CDR3 size: 14 residues. The CDR3 nucleotides read TGTGCCACCACTGGGACAGGGTATAATCAGCCCCAGCATTTT. It yields the protein CATTGTGYNQPQHF. The variable domain in full, completed from reference TRBV15 and TRBJ1-5, reads DAMVIQNPRYQVTQFGKPVTLSCSQTLNHNVMYWYQQKSSQAPKLLFHYYDKDFNNEADTPDNFQSRRPNTSFCFLDIRSPGLGDTAMYLCATTGTGYNQPQHFGDGTRLSIL.

This sequence joins TRBV7-9 and TRBJ2-1, with 9 bases lining up with TRBD1. The CDR3 totals 16 residues. J was trimmed by 7 bases and V by 1 base; bases with no gene match: 8. CDR1 is SEHNR and CDR2 is FQNEAQ in the germline V gene (reference sequence). CDR3 nucleotides: TGTGCCAGCAGCTTAGACGGGACAGGGTTGAAGAATGAGCAGTTCTTC. Its protein product is CASSLDGTGLKNEQFF.

The J gene is TRBJ2-7, the V gene TRBV7-3; TRBD1 agrees at 8 bases. Germline V gene sequence: CDR1 SGHTA, CDR2 FQGTGA. CDR3 size: 16 residues. Trimming at V came to 1 base and at J to 3 bases, leaving 8 bases not matched to a gene. The CDR3 region is CASSLSFGTGYYEQYF. The CDR3 nucleotides are TGTGCCAGCAGCTTAAGTTTTGGGACAGGTTACTACGAGCAGTACTTC.

This clonotype has only a few counts. This chain links TRBV4-2 with TRBJ2-5, with a possible D match to TRBD2 (6 bases). With 0 bases removed from V and 0 bases from J, the gap between germline ends came to 14 bases. This CDR3 is 17 amino acids long. CDR1 and CDR2 (germline): LGHNA, YNFKEQ. The CDR3 region has the DNA TGTGCCAGCAGCCAAGAAAGGGGCGGGACGTACCAAGAGACCCAGTACTTC. Translated, it gives CASSQERGGTYQETQYF.

A word on this clonotype: A much larger clone is a single base away; this may be a read error. In DNA, the CDR3 is TGTGCCAGCAATACAGGGTTTTCCCTCGGCGGCTACACCTTC. Protein sequence: CASNTGFSLGGYTF. The chain couples TRBV10-3 to TRBJ1-2, with TRBD1 as a possible D gene (6 bases). CDR1 ENHRY and CDR2 SYGVKD come from the germline V gene. The CDR3 length is 14 residues. Trimming cost V 10 bases and J 8 bases, with 23 bases left between them.

This clonotype came up a few times. The V gene is TRBV4-1, the J gene TRBJ2-7; TRBD1 matches 9 bases. The CDR3 spans 14 residues. The ends lost 3 bases at V and 5 bases at J; junction bases unmatched: 5. Germline CDR1 and CDR2: MGHRA and YSYEKL. DNA of the CDR3: TGCGCCAGCAGCCAGGACAGGGGAAACAACGAGCAGTACTTC. It is translated as CASSQDRGNNEQYF.

This rearrangement joins TRBV15 to TRBJ2-3; 12 positions agree with TRBD1. In germline, CDR1 is LNHNV, CDR2 YYDKDF (reference sequence). V shed 2 bases and J 4 bases; nucleotides not matched to a gene: 10. The CDR3 loop spans 18 amino acids. CDR3 coding DNA: TGTGCCACCAGCAGAAGCAGAGGGGGACAGGGGGCACCAGATACGCAGTATTTT. This sequence encodes CATSRSRGGQGAPDTQYF.

CDR3 protein: CASSHIDRSQKGYTF. The CDR3 region has the DNA TGTGCCAGCAGTCATATAGACAGGTCTCAAAAAGGCTACACCTTC. V is TRBV7-9 and J is TRBJ1-2; a weak D match, TRBD1 (6 bases). Germline CDR1 is SEHNR and CDR2 is FQNEAQ (reference sequence). The CDR3 sequence is 15 residues long. V shed 6 bases and J shed 8 bases, with 22 bases lying between them.